This TCR beta chain was observed in a study of OX40 agonist ivuxolimab in advanced cancers. CDR3 length equals 14 residues. With 0 bases removed from V and 11 bases from J, the gap between germline ends came to 15 bases. Germline assignment: CDR1 SGHDT and CDR2 YYEEEE. Repertoires were generated with immunoSEQ multiplex PCR, while TCRdb's copy carries only in-frame clones and drops some. Here the sample spans roughly 76,000 clones, about nine tenths being singletons. This sequence originates from an adult with an advanced solid tumor such as melanoma, head and neck, liver or kidney cancer. The material was CD4+ or CD8+ T cells sorted from blood, obtained in a trial of the OX40 agonist ivuxolimab. V is TRBV5-6 and J is TRBJ1-5; a weak D match, TRBD1 (6 bases). The CDR3 here is CASSLEGGPSSQHF. In nucleotides, the CDR3 is TGTGCCAGCAGCTTGGAGGGGGGACCCTCTTCCCAGCATTTT.